The 22 T cell receptor beta chains listed next were all sequenced from one sample in a study of early T cells in non-severe SARS-CoV-2 infection. One entry per CDR3 protein, called by TCRdb with MiXCR from the 5' RACE reads. The sample gives around 93,000 distinct CDR3 sequences, less than 15% of which show up once; under 4.5% is in the top ten. The sample consisted of whole blood, taken at baseline. These TCRs come from an adult who was a healthcare worker with PCR-confirmed SARS-CoV-2 infection or an uninfected control (not recorded which).

The V call is TRBV27, the J call TRBJ2-7, with 7 bases identical to TRBD2. This CDR3 region has 14 residues. Trimming took 5 bases from V and 6 from J; bases not matched to a gene: 10. From germline, CDR1 is MNHEY and CDR2 SMNVEV (reference sequence). CDR3 in amino acids: CASSMGLPLTEQYF. The CDR3 DNA reads TGTGCCAGCAGTATGGGACTACCACTTACCGAGCAGTACTTC.

Here the CDR3 DNA reads TGTGCCAGCAGTTCCACAGGGAACACCGGGGAGCTGTTTTTT. Protein sequence: CASSSTGNTGELFF. The chain is built from TRBV7-9 and TRBJ2-2; D is perhaps TRBD1 (5 bases). The CDR3 has 14 residues. Germline V gives CDR1 SEHNR, CDR2 FQNEAQ (reference sequence). The V end lost 6 bases, the J end lost 1 base, and 9 bases lay between the germline ends.

In its sample, this clonotype was seen many times. The gene calls are TRBV20-1 and TRBJ2-5; 14 bases fit TRBD2. After removal of 5 bases from V and 7 bases from J, the junction contained 6 bases not matched to a gene. The CDR3 extends over 14 amino acids. The germline V gene has CDR1 DFQATT and CDR2 SNEGSKA (reference sequence). As DNA, the CDR3 is TGCAGTGCTGGACTAGCGGGAGGCGGGGGGACCCAGTACTTC. Residues: CSAGLAGGGGTQYF.

The gene calls are TRBV20-1 and TRBJ2-5; 9 bases line up with TRBD2. Germline V gene data show CDR1 as DFQATT and CDR2 as SNEGSKA (reference sequence). V shed 3 bases, J shed 5 bases, and the junction held 10 bases outside the gene matches. The CDR3 has 15 amino acids. CDR3 amino acids: CSARLIAGAGETQYF. The CDR3 nucleotides are TGCAGTGCTAGGTTAATAGCGGGAGCGGGTGAGACCCAGTACTTC.

The chain has TRBV20-1 and TRBJ2-1; D is ambiguous. The germline CDR1 and CDR2 sequences are DFQATT and SNEGSKA (reference sequence). The CDR3 length is 12 residues. Deletions cut 6 bases from V and 6 bases from J, with 12 bases between. The CDR3 spells CSAAFRCNEQFF. The CDR3, as DNA: TGCAGTGCCGCCTTTCGGTGCAATGAGCAGTTCTTC.

This clonotype was seen more than once but under ten times. CDR3 region: CSARSTRGHSAGYTF. CDR3 sequence (DNA): TGCAGTGCTAGGTCAACCCGGGGACACTCCGCTGGCTACACCTTC. V and J are TRBV20-1 and TRBJ1-2; perhaps TRBD1 as D (6 bases). V lost 3 bases and J 7 bases, leaving 21 bases between the germline ends. The CDR3 length is 15 residues. In germline, CDR1 is DFQATT, CDR2 SNEGSKA (reference sequence).

Many counts were recorded for this clonotype. This chain uses TRBV4-1 with TRBJ1-5; D unresolved. Trimming pared 1 base from V and 0 bases from J, leaving 10 bases between. The germline V gene encodes CDR1 MGHRA and CDR2 YSYEKL. The CDR3 has 16 residues. The CDR3 DNA reads as TGCGCCAGCAGCCAAGTACAGTCCCGTAGCAATCAGCCCCAGCATTTT. Translating gives CASSQVQSRSNQPQHF.

This clonotype was observed a few times. This sequence joins TRBV20-1 and TRBJ1-6; D may be TRBD1 (5 bases). Deletions cut 7 bases from V and 7 bases from J, with 17 bases between. The CDR3 consists of 14 residues. The germline V gene encodes CDR1 DFQATT and CDR2 SNEGSKA (reference sequence). The CDR3 region has the DNA TGCAGTGTTTCCGCAGGGACGGCGAATTCACCCCTCCACTTT. Encoded protein: CSVSAGTANSPLHF.

Ten or more counts support this clonotype. V and J are TRBV20-1 and TRBJ2-5; no clear D. CDR3 size: 10 residues. V was trimmed by 7 bases and J by 2 bases, leaving 5 bases between them. Germline V gives CDR1 DFQATT, CDR2 SNEGSKA (reference sequence). The CDR3 sequence is CSVAQETQYF. CDR3 sequence (DNA): TGCAGTGTAGCACAAGAGACCCAGTACTTC.

V gene TRBV11-2 combines with J gene TRBJ1-2, with a weak D call TRBD1 (6 bases). V was trimmed by 8 bases and J by 5 bases, leaving 15 bases between them. CDR1 is SGHAT, CDR2 FQNNGV, per germline. This CDR3 is built from 13 residues. The CDR3 loop reads CASHRRQEYGYTF. The CDR3 nucleotides are TGTGCCAGCCACCGGAGACAGGAGTATGGCTACACCTTC.

V and J are TRBV6-5 and TRBJ1-6, with D unresolved. The germline V gene encodes CDR1 MNHEY and CDR2 SVGAGI. Trimming shortened V by 0 bases and J by 9 bases, and 15 bases separated the two germline ends. The CDR3 consists of 16 residues. CDR3 amino acids: CASSYSPDVEGSPLHF. The CDR3, as DNA: TGTGCCAGCAGTTACTCTCCAGACGTGGAGGGTTCACCCCTCCACTTT.

This clonotype was seen a handful of times. The chain combines TRBV19 with TRBJ2-3; D may be TRBD1 or TRBD2 (5 bases each). Trimming took 5 bases from V and 0 from J, leaving 9 bases between them. Germline CDR1 is LNHDA and CDR2 is SQIVND (reference sequence). The CDR3 contains 14 residues. CDR3 in DNA: TGTGCCAGTAGTGAGGGGCTTAGCACAGATACGCAGTATTTT. It yields the protein CASSEGLSTDTQYF.

This clonotype was detected many times. J is TRBJ2-7 and V is TRBV25-1; possible D gene TRBD1, 5 bases. This CDR3 has 13 amino acids. Germline V gene lookup returns CDR1 MGHDK and CDR2 SYGVNS. Trimming took off 3 bases at V and 4 bases at J, with 10 bases between the two ends. CDR3 DNA: TGTGCCAGCAGTGACAGGGTTTCGTACGAGCAGTACTTC. Translation: CASSDRVSYEQYF.

This clonotype was counted many times. V and J are TRBV18 and TRBJ2-3; TRBD2 might be the D (6 bases). The V gene's germline CDR1 is KGHSH and CDR2 LQKENI. Trimming took off 5 bases at V and 1 base at J, with 13 bases between the two ends. The CDR3 loop spans 15 amino acids. CDR3 coding DNA: TGTGCCAGCTCAGGCCTTAGCGGCGGCACAGATACGCAGTATTTT. Translation: CASSGLSGGTDTQYF.

This clonotype came up many times. This rearrangement joins TRBV28 to TRBJ2-3, with D perhaps matching TRBD1 (5 bases). The CDR3 consists of 13 residues. V lost 2 bases and J lost 3, with 6 bases in between. Germline V lookup: CDR1 MDHEN, CDR2 SYDVKM. CDR3 bases: TGTGCCAGCAGTTTACAGGGAACAGATACGCAGTATTTT. Translation gives CASSLQGTDTQYF.

This rearrangement joins TRBV5-1 to TRBJ1-1; 8 nucleotides align to TRBD1. The V and J ends lost 5 bases and 4 bases, in that order; junction bases with no gene match: 13. There are 16 residues in the CDR3. Germline V gene sequence: CDR1 SGHRS, CDR2 YFSETQ. As DNA, the CDR3 is TGCGCCAGCAGTTCTCCAGGGGGCGTAGGTCGCACTGAAGCTTTCTTT. Its protein product is CASSSPGGVGRTEAFF.

This clonotype turned up a few times. The V and J genes are TRBV7-9 and TRBJ2-2; D is unresolved. V lost 8 bases and J lost 4, with 8 bases in between. Germline lookup yields CDR1 SEHNR and CDR2 FQNEAQ (reference sequence). The CDR3 is made up of 12 amino acids. The CDR3 nucleotides are TGTGCCAGCTCCTCCGGCACCGGGGAGCTGTTTTTT. This encodes CASSSGTGELFF.

This clonotype showed up just a few times. The chain has TRBV7-3 and TRBJ2-7; perhaps TRBD2 as D (6 bases). There are 22 residues in the CDR3. V was clipped by 2 bases and J by 0 bases, with 32 bases between them. Germline V gene sequence: CDR1 SGHTA, CDR2 FQGTGA. CDR3 nucleotides: TGTGCCAGCAGCTTACTCGGACTACTATGGCGAGGTGGTAGGGGTGACTCCTACGAGCAGTACTTC. Translated: CASSLLGLLWRGGRGDSYEQYF.

This clonotype occurred a few times. The chain employs TRBV27 and TRBJ1-2; weak D call: TRBD1 (5 bases). Trimming took off 5 bases at V and 1 base at J, with 14 bases between the two ends. CDR3 length: 15 residues. Germline lookup yields CDR1 MNHEY and CDR2 SMNVEV (reference sequence). CDR3 sequence (DNA): TGTGCCAGCAGTGCAGGGACCAGATTTAACTATGGCTACACCTTC. Its protein is CASSAGTRFNYGYTF.

This clonotype was picked up many times. CDR3 sequence reads: CASSSLRAADTQYF. Written as DNA, the CDR3 is TGTGCCAGCAGTTCCCTCCGGGCTGCAGATACGCAGTATTTT. The chain carries TRBV6-6 and TRBJ2-3, with D unresolved. Germline V gene sequence: CDR1 MNHNY, CDR2 SVGAGI (reference sequence). Trimming took off 4 bases at V and 4 bases at J, with 12 bases between the two ends. The CDR3 is 14 amino acids.

The CDR3 nucleotides read TGTGCCAGCAGTTACTCGCAGGGGGTCCCCATCTACGAGCAGTACTTC. It is translated as CASSYSQGVPIYEQYF. The chain combines TRBV6-5 with TRBJ2-7; 7 bases align to TRBD1. Germline V gene data show CDR1 as MNHEY and CDR2 as SVGAGI. This CDR3 is built from 16 residues. The V and J ends lost 0 bases and 3 bases, in that order; junction bases with no gene match: 8.

V gene TRBV2 combines with J gene TRBJ1-5; 8 nucleotides align to TRBD1. V was pared by 3 bases and J by 4 bases, with 5 bases of the junction left unmatched. Per the germline V gene, CDR1 is SNHLY and CDR2 is FYNNEI. The CDR3 is made up of 15 amino acids. In nucleotides, the CDR3 is TGTGCCAGCAGTGAGGGGACAGGTTCGAATCAGCCCCAGCATTTT. As protein: CASSEGTGSNQPQHF.